The 5 T cell receptor beta chains listed next were all sequenced from one sample in a study of T cells in Graves' hyperthyroidism and ophthalmopathy. Amplified regions were TCR beta CDR3 sequences from RNA transcripts. The primer set for the first-round RT-PCR of the TCR CDR3 was HTBI. TCRdb passed the multiplex PCR reads through MiXCR, listing each CDR3 protein once. The sample gives under 350,000 distinct CDR3 sequences, 15% to 20% of which show up once; around 54% is in the top ten. Sequencing used blood. The receptors stem from a woman in her forties or fifties with Graves' hyperthyroidism.

J is TRBJ1-5 and V is TRBV6-1, with unresolved D. V was pared by 6 bases and J by 6 bases, with 12 bases between. The CDR3 extends over 13 amino acids. Looked up from germline, CDR1 is MNHNS and CDR2 is SASEGT. As DNA, the CDR3 is TGTGCCAGCAGCCCCCCCGGCGGTCAGCCCCAGCATTTT. It is translated as CASSPPGGQPQHF.

The table lists this clonotype with many counts. V is TRBV2 and J is TRBJ2-7, with TRBD2 as a possible D gene (6 bases). CDR1 is SNHLY, CDR2 FYNNEI, per germline. The CDR3 spans 14 residues. V was cut by 3 bases and J by 2 bases, with 11 bases left in between. The CDR3 loop reads CASSDPSATYEQYF. The CDR3 DNA follows: TGTGCCAGCAGTGACCCTAGCGCGACCTACGAGCAGTACTTC.

This clonotype was counted a single time. CDR3 sequence (DNA): TGTGCCAGCAGCGGACCGTACACCGCAGATACGCAGTATTTT. Its protein product is CASSGPYTADTQYF. J is TRBJ2-3 and V is TRBV13; D remains ambiguous. Germline V CDR1 and CDR2: PRHDT, FYEKMQ (reference sequence). The CDR3 spans 14 residues. The V end was cut by 5 bases, the J end by 4 bases, with 13 bases between.

This clonotype has a handful of counts. This chain uses TRBV11-3 with TRBJ2-7, with 8 positions matching TRBD2. Germline CDR1 SGHNT, CDR2 YENEEA. Unmatched junction bases numbered 5, after V lost 3 bases and J lost 4 bases. This CDR3 is 14 amino acids long. In DNA, the CDR3 is TGTGCCAGCAGCTTTACGGGAGGGAGTTACGAGCAGTACTTC. It is translated as CASSFTGGSYEQYF.

In this sample, this clonotype turned up many times. J is TRBJ1-2 and V is TRBV12-3 or TRBV12-4; no reliable D call. V dropped 3 bases and J dropped 4 bases, with 9 bases sitting between them. The CDR3 totals 13 residues. CDR3 nucleotides: TGTGCCAGCAGTTTGTCAGCTCGCTATGGCTACACCTTC. Its translation: CASSLSARYGYTF.